This TCR beta chain was identified in a study of Graves' ophthalmopathy and Graves' hyperthyroidism. From RNA, the CDR3 regions of TCR beta chains were amplified and sequenced. Amplification began with first-round RT-PCR using HTBI primers, then second-round multiplex PCR was performed. From the multiplex PCR reads, TCRdb called clonotypes with MiXCR, one entry per CDR3 protein. The sample consists of about 640,000 distinct CDR3 sequences, roughly 41% of them appearing once. The CDR3 extends over 14 amino acids. The ends were cut back, 2 bases at V and 2 bases at J, with 7 bases in the middle. Germline assignment: CDR1 SGHAT and CDR2 FQNNGV. Clinical symptoms, serum thyroxine, TRAb, thyroid ultrasound and orbital computed tomography determined diagnosis. This clonotype was recorded at least ten times.

The chain employs TRBV11-2 and TRBJ1-5, with D uncertain. The sample taken for sequencing was peripheral blood. The source is an adult man with Graves' ophthalmopathy. The CDR3 sequence: CASSLSLGNQPQHF. DNA for the CDR3: TGTGCCAGCAGCTTATCTCTCGGCAATCAGCCCCAGCATTTT.